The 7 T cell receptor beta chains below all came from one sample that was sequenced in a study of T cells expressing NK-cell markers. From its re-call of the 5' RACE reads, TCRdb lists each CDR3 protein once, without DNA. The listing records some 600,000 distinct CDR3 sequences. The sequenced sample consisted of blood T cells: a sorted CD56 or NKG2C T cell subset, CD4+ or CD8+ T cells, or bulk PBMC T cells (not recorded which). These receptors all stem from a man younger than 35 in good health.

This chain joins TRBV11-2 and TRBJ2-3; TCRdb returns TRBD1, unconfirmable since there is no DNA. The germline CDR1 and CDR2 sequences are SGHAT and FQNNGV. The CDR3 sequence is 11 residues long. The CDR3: CASSVQGEQYF.

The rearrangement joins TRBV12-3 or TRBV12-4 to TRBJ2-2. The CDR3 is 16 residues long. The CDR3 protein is CASGVGSPGSSGELFF.

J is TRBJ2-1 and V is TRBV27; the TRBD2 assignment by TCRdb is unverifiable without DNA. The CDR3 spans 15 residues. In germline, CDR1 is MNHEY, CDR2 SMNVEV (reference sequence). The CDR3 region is CASTSSGRNVGEQFF.

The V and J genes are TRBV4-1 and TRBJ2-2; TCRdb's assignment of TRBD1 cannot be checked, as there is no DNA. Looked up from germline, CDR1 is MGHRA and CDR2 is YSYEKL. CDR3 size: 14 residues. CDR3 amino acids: CASSQTGITGELFF.

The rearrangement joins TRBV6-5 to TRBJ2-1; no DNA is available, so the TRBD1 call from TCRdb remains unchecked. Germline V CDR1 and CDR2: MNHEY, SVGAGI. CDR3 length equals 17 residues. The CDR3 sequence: CASRVLPGQGADNEQFF.

CDR3 protein: CASSQPNRAGEQYF. This chain connects TRBV14 to TRBJ2-7; the D gene TCRdb calls, TRBD1, cannot be checked with no DNA. This CDR3 contains 14 residues. Germline V gives CDR1 SGHDN, CDR2 FVKESK.

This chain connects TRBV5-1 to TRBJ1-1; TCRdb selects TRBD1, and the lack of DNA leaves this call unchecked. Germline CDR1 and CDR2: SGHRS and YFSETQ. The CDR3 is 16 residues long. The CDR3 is CASSPVTGYENTEAFF.